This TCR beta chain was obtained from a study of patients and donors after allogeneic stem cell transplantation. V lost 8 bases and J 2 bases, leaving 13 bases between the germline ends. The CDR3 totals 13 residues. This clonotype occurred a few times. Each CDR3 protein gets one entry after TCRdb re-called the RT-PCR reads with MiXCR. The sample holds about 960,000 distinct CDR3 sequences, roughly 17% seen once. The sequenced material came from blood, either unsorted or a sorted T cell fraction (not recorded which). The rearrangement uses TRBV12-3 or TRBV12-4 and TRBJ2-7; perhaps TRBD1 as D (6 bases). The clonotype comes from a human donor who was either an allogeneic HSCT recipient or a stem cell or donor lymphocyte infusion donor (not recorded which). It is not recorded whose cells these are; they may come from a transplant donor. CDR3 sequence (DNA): TGTGCCAGCGGCGTCCAGGGGCCCTACGAGCAGTACTTC. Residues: CASGVQGPYEQYF.